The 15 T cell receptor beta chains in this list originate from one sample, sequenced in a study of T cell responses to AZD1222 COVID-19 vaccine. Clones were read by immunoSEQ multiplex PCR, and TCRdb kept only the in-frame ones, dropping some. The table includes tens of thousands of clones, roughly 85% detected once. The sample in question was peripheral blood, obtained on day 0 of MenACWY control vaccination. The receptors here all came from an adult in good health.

In nucleotides, the CDR3 is TGTGCCAGCAGACCAACCGGGACAGGCTCCTACAATGAGCAGTTCTTC. Translated, it gives CASRPTGTGSYNEQFF. The V and J genes are TRBV7-9 and TRBJ2-1, with TRBD1 matching over 8 bases. The germline CDR1 and CDR2 sequences are SEHNR and FQNEAQ (reference sequence). The CDR3 contains 16 residues. V dropped 6 bases and J dropped 0; count of bases not matched to a gene: 7.

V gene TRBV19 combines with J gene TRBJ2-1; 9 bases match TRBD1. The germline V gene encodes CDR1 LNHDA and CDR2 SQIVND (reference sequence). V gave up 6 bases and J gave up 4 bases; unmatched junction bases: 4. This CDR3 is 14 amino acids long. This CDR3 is CASRDRGAYNEQFF. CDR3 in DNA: TGTGCCAGTAGGGACAGGGGTGCATACAATGAGCAGTTCTTC. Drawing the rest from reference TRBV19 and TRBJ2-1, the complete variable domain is DGGITQSPKYLFRKEGQNVTLSCEQNLNHDAMYWYRQDPGQGLRLIYYSQIVNDFQKGDIAEGYSVSREKKESFPLTVTSAQKNPTAFYLCASRDRGAYNEQFFGPGTRLTVL.

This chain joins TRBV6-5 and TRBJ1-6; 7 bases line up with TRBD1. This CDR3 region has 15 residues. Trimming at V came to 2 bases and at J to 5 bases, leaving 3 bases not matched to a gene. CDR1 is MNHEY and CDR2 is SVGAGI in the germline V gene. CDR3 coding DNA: TGTGCCAGCAGTTACCCCGGGACAGATAATTCACCCCTCCACTTT. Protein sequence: CASSYPGTDNSPLHF.

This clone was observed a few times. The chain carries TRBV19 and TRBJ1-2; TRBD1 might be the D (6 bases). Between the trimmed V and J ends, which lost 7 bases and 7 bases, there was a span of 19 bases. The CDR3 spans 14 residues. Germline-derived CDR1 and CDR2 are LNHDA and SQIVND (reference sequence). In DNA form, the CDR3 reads TGTGCCAGTAATTCTCTAGGGGGGAAGAGTGGCTACACCTTC. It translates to CASNSLGGKSGYTF.

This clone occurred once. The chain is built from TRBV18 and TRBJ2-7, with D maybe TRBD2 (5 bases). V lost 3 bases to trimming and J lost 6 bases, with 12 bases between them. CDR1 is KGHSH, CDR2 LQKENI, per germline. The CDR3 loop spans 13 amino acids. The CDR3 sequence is CASSPTRGSEQYF. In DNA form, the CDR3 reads TGTGCCAGCTCACCCACTAGAGGGAGCGAGCAGTACTTC. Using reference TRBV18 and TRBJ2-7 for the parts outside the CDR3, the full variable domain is NAGVMQNPRHLVRRRGQEARLRCSPMKGHSHVYWYRQLPEEGLKFMVYLQKENIIDESGMPKERFSAEFPKEGPSILRIQQVVRGDSAAYFCASSPTRGSEQYFGPGTRLTVT.

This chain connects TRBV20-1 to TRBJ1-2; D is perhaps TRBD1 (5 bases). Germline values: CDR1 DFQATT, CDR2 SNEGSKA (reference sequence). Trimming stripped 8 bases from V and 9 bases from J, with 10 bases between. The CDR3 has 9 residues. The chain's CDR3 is CSSGSSYTF. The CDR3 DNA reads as TGCAGTTCAGGGTCCAGCTACACCTTC.

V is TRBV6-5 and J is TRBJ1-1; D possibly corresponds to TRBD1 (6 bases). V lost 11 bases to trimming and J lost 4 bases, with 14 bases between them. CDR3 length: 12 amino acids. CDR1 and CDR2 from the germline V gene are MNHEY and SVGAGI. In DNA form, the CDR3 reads TGTGCCTCAGCTGGGGGGGCCACTGAAGCTTTCTTT. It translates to CASAGGATEAFF.

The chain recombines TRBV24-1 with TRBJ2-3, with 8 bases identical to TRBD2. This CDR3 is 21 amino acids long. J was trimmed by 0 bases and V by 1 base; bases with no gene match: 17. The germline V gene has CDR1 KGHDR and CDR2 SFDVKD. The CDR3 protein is CATSDFRGGFVAGRSTDTQYF. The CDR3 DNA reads TGTGCCACCAGTGATTTCCGCGGGGGCTTTGTAGCGGGACGTAGCACAGATACGCAGTATTTT.

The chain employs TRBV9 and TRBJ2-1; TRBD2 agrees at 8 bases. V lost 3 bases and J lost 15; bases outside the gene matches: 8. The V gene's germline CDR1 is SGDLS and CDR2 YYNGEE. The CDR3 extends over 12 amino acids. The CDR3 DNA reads TGTGCCAGCAGCGCAGAGCGGGAGAGTCCGTTCTTC. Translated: CASSAERESPFF.

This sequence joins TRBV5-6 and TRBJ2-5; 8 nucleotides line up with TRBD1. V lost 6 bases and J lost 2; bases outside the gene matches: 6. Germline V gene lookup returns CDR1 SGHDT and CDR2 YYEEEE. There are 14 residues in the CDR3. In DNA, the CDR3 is TGTGCCAGCACCGAGACAGGGGTTCAAGAGACCCAGTACTTC. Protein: CASTETGVQETQYF.

The DNA of the CDR3 is TGTGCCAGCAGCTCTTACCCCTCTAGCGGGAGTGAGGTTGAGCAGTTCTTC. It codes for CASSSYPSSGSEVEQFF. The rearrangement links TRBV11-2 to TRBJ2-1, with TRBD2 matching 10 bases. The V segment lost 4 bases and the J segment 9 bases; nucleotides outside the gene matches: 15. Germline loops: CDR1 SGHAT, CDR2 FQNNGV. CDR3 size: 17 residues.

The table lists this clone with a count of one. For the CDR3, the DNA is TGTGCCAGCAGCTTGGGGGGACCAATCACAGATACGCAGTATTTT. Encoded protein: CASSLGGPITDTQYF. This chain uses TRBV5-4 with TRBJ2-3; D tentatively reads TRBD1 or TRBD2 (5 bases each). The V end lost 0 bases, the J end lost 2 bases, and 10 bases lay between the germline ends. Germline V gene lookup returns CDR1 SGHNT and CDR2 YYREEE (reference sequence). This CDR3 contains 15 residues.

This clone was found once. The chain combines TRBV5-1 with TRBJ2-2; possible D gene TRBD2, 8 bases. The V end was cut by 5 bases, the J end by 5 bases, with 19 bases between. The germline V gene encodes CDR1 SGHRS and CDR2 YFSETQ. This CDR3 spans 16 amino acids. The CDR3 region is CASSRTGLATTGELFF. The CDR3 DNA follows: TGCGCCAGCAGTAGGACAGGACTAGCTACTACCGGGGAGCTGTTTTTT. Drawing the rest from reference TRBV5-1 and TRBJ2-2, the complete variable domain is KAGVTQTPRYLIKTRGQQVTLSCSPISGHRSVSWYQQTPGQGLQFLFEYFSETQRNKGNFPGRFSGRQFSNSRSEMNVSTLELGDSALYLCASSRTGLATTGELFFGEGSRLTVL.

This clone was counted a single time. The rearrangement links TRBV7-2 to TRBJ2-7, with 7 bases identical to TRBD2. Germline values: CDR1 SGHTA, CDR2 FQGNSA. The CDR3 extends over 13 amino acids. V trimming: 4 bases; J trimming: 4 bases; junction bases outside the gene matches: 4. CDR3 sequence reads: CASSSGLEYEQYF. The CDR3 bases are TGTGCCAGCAGCTCTGGACTAGAGTACGAGCAGTACTTC.

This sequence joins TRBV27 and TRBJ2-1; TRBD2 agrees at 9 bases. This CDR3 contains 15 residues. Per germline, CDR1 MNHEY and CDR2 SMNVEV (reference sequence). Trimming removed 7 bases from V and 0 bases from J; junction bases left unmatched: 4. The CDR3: CASNLSGSSYNEQFF. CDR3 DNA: TGTGCCAGCAACCTTAGCGGGAGCTCCTACAATGAGCAGTTCTTC.